A selection of T cell receptor beta chains follows, all from one sample in a study of T cells after yellow fever vaccination. Each CDR3 protein is one row after TCRdb ran MiXCR on the 5' RACE reads. The sample lists nearly 550,000 distinct CDR3 sequences; about a fifth were seen once. Source: PBMCs, taken 15 days after the yellow fever booster vaccination. These receptor sequences come from a man aged 25-45 years who received the YFV17D yellow fever vaccine. The CDR3 runs from the conserved cysteine through the conserved F or W. A D gene is named only where the DNA matches it firmly. Rows may omit the clone size; those that give it use once, few, many or a size class.

v_call,clone_size,j_call,d_call,cdr3_aa,cdr3_nt
TRBV29-1,few,TRBJ2-2,-,CSVESELSGNTGELFF,TGCAGCGTTGAATCGGAGTTGTCAGGAAACACCGGGGAGCTGTTTTTT
TRBV14,few,TRBJ2-7,TRBD2,CASSQPAGGNEQYF,TGTGCCAGCAGCCAACCAGCGGGAGGAAACGAGCAGTACTTC
TRBV7-2,-,TRBJ2-5,TRBD2,CASSLVAGGGGETQYF,TGTGCCAGCAGCTTAGTGGCGGGGGGCGGCGGGGAGACCCAGTACTTC
TRBV20-1,few,TRBJ1-2,-,CSAAPGTEVYGYTF,TGCAGTGCGGCTCCCGGGACGGAAGTTTATGGCTACACCTTC
TRBV5-1,-,TRBJ2-3,-,CASSLELRTGTDTQYF,TGCGCCAGCAGCTTAGAGTTGCGGACTGGCACAGATACGCAGTATTTT
TRBV12-3/TRBV12-4,few,TRBJ2-5,TRBD2,CASARSGREETQYF,TGTGCCAGCGCCCGTAGCGGGAGAGAGGAGACCCAGTACTTC
TRBV7-2,few,TRBJ1-5,-,CAIRRGTNQPQHF,TGTGCGATCAGGAGGGGAACCAATCAGCCCCAGCATTTT
TRBV6-1,-,TRBJ2-1,TRBD2,CASSLGLAGGADEQFF,TGTGCCAGCAGCCTGGGACTAGCGGGAGGCGCAGATGAGCAGTTCTTC
TRBV30,-,TRBJ2-1,TRBD2,CAWGIGLAEPNEQFF,TGTGCCTGGGGGATTGGACTAGCGGAACCGAATGAGCAGTTCTTC
TRBV9,-,TRBJ2-7,TRBD2,CASSAGTSGAYEQYF,TGTGCCAGCAGCGCAGGGACTAGCGGGGCCTACGAGCAGTACTTC
TRBV2,-,TRBJ1-2,-,CASNLRMGVNGYTF,TGTGCCAGTAATCTACGTATGGGGGTGAACGGCTACACCTTC
TRBV20-1,few,TRBJ2-7,TRBD2,CSARDLASGRYEQYF,TGCAGTGCTAGAGATCTCGCTAGCGGGAGATACGAGCAGTACTTC
TRBV9,once,TRBJ2-7,TRBD1,CASSVRPGQETYEQYF,TGTGCCAGCAGCGTCAGACCGGGACAGGAGACCTACGAGCAGTACTTC
TRBV29-1,-,TRBJ2-2,-,CSVGLAGELFF,TGCAGCGTTGGTCTAGCCGGGGAGCTGTTTTTT
TRBV20-1,-,TRBJ2-7,TRBD1,CSARVNRGAEQYF,TGCAGTGCTAGAGTAAACAGGGGGGCCGAGCAGTACTTC
TRBV4-2,few,TRBJ2-7,TRBD2,CASSQGLAGGPPEQYF,TGTGCCAGCAGCCAGGGGCTAGCGGGAGGGCCTCCCGAGCAGTACTTC
TRBV5-1,few,TRBJ2-1,TRBD2,CASSPIGAGGQHNEQFF,TGCGCCAGCAGCCCGATTGGGGCGGGAGGGCAACACAATGAGCAGTTCTTC
TRBV7-2,-,TRBJ2-3,-,CASSLSQLTDTQYF,TGTGCCAGCAGCTTATCCCAGCTCACAGATACGCAGTATTTT
TRBV2,few,TRBJ2-5,-,CASRETGTETQYF,TGTGCCAGCAGGGAGACTGGAACAGAGACCCAGTACTTC
TRBV5-1,-,TRBJ2-7,TRBD1,CASSSIPGQPSYEQYF,TGCGCCAGCAGCTCCATCCCGGGACAGCCCTCCTACGAGCAGTACTTC
TRBV27,-,TRBJ2-2,-,CASSLLYTNTGELFF,TGTGCCAGCAGTTTATTGTACACAAACACCGGGGAGCTGTTTTTT
TRBV20-1,-,TRBJ2-5,TRBD1,CSAGTGVGETQYF,TGCAGTGCCGGGACAGGGGTAGGAGAGACCCAGTACTTC
TRBV6-2/TRBV6-3,-,TRBJ2-2,-,CASSYSNRGGTGELFF,TGTGCCAGCAGTTACTCGAACCGAGGGGGAACCGGGGAGCTGTTTTTT
TRBV9,many,TRBJ1-1,-,CASSVGGMGTEAFF,TGTGCCAGCAGCGTAGGGGGGATGGGGACTGAAGCTTTCTTT
TRBV7-2,-,TRBJ2-4,-,CASSLAQNIQYF,TGTGCCAGCAGCTTGGCACAAAACATTCAGTACTTC
TRBV19,-,TRBJ2-7,-,CASSMGVKGTEQYF,TGTGCCAGTAGTATGGGTGTGAAAGGCACCGAGCAGTACTTC
TRBV29-1,-,TRBJ2-7,TRBD1,CSVRDRGLDEQYF,TGCAGCGTCCGGGACAGGGGGCTGGACGAGCAGTACTTC
TRBV5-1,-,TRBJ2-7,TRBD1,CASSGGTGTYEQYF,TGCGCCAGCAGCGGAGGGACAGGGACCTACGAGCAGTACTTC
TRBV27,-,TRBJ1-6,-,CASSLSGALNSPLHF,TGTGCCAGCAGTTTGTCTGGGGCCCTAAATTCACCCCTCCACTTT
TRBV5-1,-,TRBJ2-1,TRBD1,CTSSTGTELSIVYNEQFF,TGCACCAGCTCCACCGGGACAGAACTCTCAATTGTGTACAATGAGCAGTTCTTC
TRBV9,-,TRBJ2-1,-,CASSVSPQRITYNEQFF,TGTGCCAGCAGCGTAAGCCCTCAGCGGATTACCTACAATGAGCAGTTCTTC
TRBV11-2,-,TRBJ2-7,TRBD2,CASSFPGLAGGTPYEQYF,TGTGCCAGCAGCTTCCCGGGACTAGCGGGAGGGACTCCCTACGAGCAGTACTTC
TRBV5-1,few,TRBJ2-7,-,CASSTGTPASYEQYF,TGCGCCAGCAGCACCGGGACACCAGCCTCCTACGAGCAGTACTTC
TRBV5-1,few,TRBJ2-2,-,CASGPGRGNTGELFF,TGCGCCAGCGGCCCCGGCAGGGGGAACACCGGGGAGCTGTTTTTT
TRBV13,once,TRBJ2-3,TRBD2,CASSLGLTNRLASYTDTQYF,TGTGCCAGCAGCTTAGGCCTCACCAATCGACTAGCTTCCTACACAGATACGCAGTATTTT
TRBV29-1,-,TRBJ1-1,TRBD1,CSVARRGVMNTEAFF,TGCAGCGTTGCCCGCAGGGGGGTCATGAACACTGAAGCTTTCTTT
TRBV7-2,few,TRBJ2-3,TRBD2,CASSNPSGRMDTQYF,TGTGCCAGCAGCAATCCTAGCGGGAGGATGGATACGCAGTATTTT
TRBV5-1,-,TRBJ2-7,TRBD2,CASGTSGGTYEQYF,TGCGCCAGCGGGACTAGCGGAGGAACCTACGAGCAGTACTTC
TRBV5-1,-,TRBJ1-6,-,CASSFTTTGGGSPLHF,TGCGCCAGCAGTTTTACCACGACAGGAGGTGGTTCACCCCTCCACTTT
TRBV5-5,many,TRBJ2-7,TRBD2,CASRLPGLAAYEQYF,TGTGCCAGCAGACTCCCAGGACTAGCGGCCTACGAGCAGTACTTC
TRBV7-2,-,TRBJ2-3,-,CASSPSVRADTQYF,TGTGCCAGCAGCCCCTCAGTCCGCGCAGATACGCAGTATTTT